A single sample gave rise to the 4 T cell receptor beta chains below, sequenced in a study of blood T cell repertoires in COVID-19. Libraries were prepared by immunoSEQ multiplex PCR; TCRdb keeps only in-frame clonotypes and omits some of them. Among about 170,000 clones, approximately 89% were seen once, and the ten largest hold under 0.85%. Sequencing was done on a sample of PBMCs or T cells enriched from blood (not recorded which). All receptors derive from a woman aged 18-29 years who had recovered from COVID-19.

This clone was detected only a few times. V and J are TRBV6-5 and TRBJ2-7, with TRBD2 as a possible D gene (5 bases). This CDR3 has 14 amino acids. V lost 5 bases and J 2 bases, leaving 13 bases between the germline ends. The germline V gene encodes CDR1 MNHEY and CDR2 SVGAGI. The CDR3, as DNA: TGTGCCAGCAGTCCCGTTGGTAGCGCCTACGAGCAGTACTTC. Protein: CASSPVGSAYEQYF.

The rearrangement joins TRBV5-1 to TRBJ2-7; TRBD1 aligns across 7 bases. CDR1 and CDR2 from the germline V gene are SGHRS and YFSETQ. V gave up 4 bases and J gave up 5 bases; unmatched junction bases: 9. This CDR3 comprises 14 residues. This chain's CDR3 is CASSPRGRSHEQYF. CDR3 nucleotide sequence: TGCGCCAGCAGCCCCAGGGGGAGATCCCACGAGCAGTACTTC.

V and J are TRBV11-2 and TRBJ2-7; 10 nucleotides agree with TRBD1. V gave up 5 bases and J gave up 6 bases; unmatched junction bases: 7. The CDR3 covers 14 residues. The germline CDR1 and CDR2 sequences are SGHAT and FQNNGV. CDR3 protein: CASSADRGWAEQYF. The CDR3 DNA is TGTGCCAGCAGCGCGGACAGGGGGTGGGCCGAGCAGTACTTC. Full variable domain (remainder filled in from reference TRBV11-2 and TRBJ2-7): EAGVAQSPRYKIIEKRQSVAFWCNPISGHATLYWYQQILGQGPKLLIQFQNNGVVDDSQLPKDRFSAERLKGVDSTLKIQPAKLEDSAVYLCASSADRGWAEQYFGPGTRLTVT.

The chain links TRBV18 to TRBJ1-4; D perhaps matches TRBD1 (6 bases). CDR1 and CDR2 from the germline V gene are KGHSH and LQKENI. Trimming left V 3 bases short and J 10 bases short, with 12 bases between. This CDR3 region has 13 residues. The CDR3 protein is CASSPGTSGKLFF. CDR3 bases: TGTGCCAGCTCACCCGGGACATCGGGAAAACTGTTTTTT. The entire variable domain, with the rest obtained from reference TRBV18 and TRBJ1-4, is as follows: NAGVMQNPRHLVRRRGQEARLRCSPMKGHSHVYWYRQLPEEGLKFMVYLQKENIIDESGMPKERFSAEFPKEGPSILRIQQVVRGDSAAYFCASSPGTSGKLFFGSGTQLSVL.